The 12 T cell receptor beta chains in this list originate from one sample, sequenced in a study of CD8+CD57+ T cells in acquired aplastic anemia. The patients chosen for sequencing had shown expansion of CD8+CD57+ cells (detected by flow cytometry). Genomic DNA, the template, was used for profiling of the TCR beta VDJ and CDR3. TCRdb reanalysed the reads using MiXCR and keeps one entry per CDR3 protein. This table has over 250,000 distinct CDR3 sequences, 45% to 65% appearing once. The sample comprised sorted CD4+, CD8+, or CD8+CD57+ T cells (not recorded which) from PBMCs. These TCRs come from a human donor with aplastic anemia.

This clonotype was seen a few times. The chain recombines TRBV14 with TRBJ2-7, with TRBD2 matching 9 bases. V shed 3 bases and J 9 bases; nucleotides not matched to a gene: 6. Germline assignment: CDR1 SGHDN and CDR2 FVKESK. This CDR3 is 13 amino acids long. The CDR3 region is CASSQGGLAWQYF. CDR3 sequence (DNA): TGTGCCAGCAGCCAGGGAGGACTAGCGTGGCAGTACTTC.

The chain is built from TRBV29-1 and TRBJ2-5, with 10 bases matching TRBD2. The CDR3 covers 13 residues. With 4 bases clipped from V and 3 bases from J, the junction kept 2 bases outside the gene matches. Germline CDR1 SQVTM, CDR2 ANQGSEA. CDR3 sequence reads: CSVASGGEETQYF. Here the CDR3 DNA reads TGCAGCGTTGCAAGCGGGGGGGAAGAGACCCAGTACTTC. The full variable domain, completed using reference TRBV29-1 and TRBJ2-5, is SAVISQKPSRDICQRGTSLTIQCQVDSQVTMMFWYRQQPGQSLTLIATANQGSEATYESGFVIDKFPISRPNLTFSTLTVSNMSPEDSSIYLCSVASGGEETQYFGPGTRLLVL.

The J gene is TRBJ2-5, the V gene TRBV7-9, with TRBD1 matching 7 bases. The CDR3 has 16 amino acids. Germline V lookup: CDR1 SEHNR, CDR2 FQNEAQ (reference sequence). With V trimmed by 1 base and J by 3 bases, 8 bases remained unmatched. For the CDR3, the DNA is TGTGCCAGCAGCTTAGGACAGGGCAGTATCAAAGAGACCCAGTACTTC. Its translation: CASSLGQGSIKETQYF.

This clonotype has ten or more counts. The V and J genes are TRBV7-3 and TRBJ2-1, with unresolved D. Deletions cut 1 base from V and 5 bases from J, with 12 bases between. Germline V gives CDR1 SGHTA, CDR2 FQGTGA. The CDR3 extends over 15 amino acids. The CDR3 sequence is CASSLIFGGNNEQFF. For the CDR3, the DNA is TGTGCCAGCAGCTTAATATTTGGTGGAAACAATGAGCAGTTCTTC.

About this clonotype: The junction and the germline gene differ at one end; a read error may be behind it. This rearrangement joins TRBV14 to TRBJ2-3; D remains ambiguous. The V gene's germline CDR1 is SGHDN and CDR2 FVKESK. This CDR3 has 13 residues. The CDR3 protein is CASSQAGKDTKYF. CDR3 DNA: TGTGCCAGCAGCCAAGCTGGCAAAGATACGAAGTATTTT.

The J gene is TRBJ2-7, the V gene TRBV7-9; 7 bases match TRBD2. CDR3 length: 12 amino acids. Germline loops: CDR1 SEHNR, CDR2 FQNEAQ (reference sequence). The J segment lost 5 bases and the V segment lost 8 bases, leaving 6 bases of the junction unmatched. Here the CDR3 DNA reads TGTGCCAGCGGACTAGGATTCCACGAGCAGTACTTC. Amino acid sequence: CASGLGFHEQYF.

This clonotype is a singleton in its sample. The chain uses TRBV5-1 and TRBJ2-2, with 13 bases matching TRBD2. Germline V CDR1 and CDR2: SGHRS, YFSETQ. The V gene end was trimmed by 6 bases and the J gene end by 0 bases; junction bases not matched to a gene: 5. CDR3 length: 17 residues. DNA of the CDR3: TGCGCCAGCACCTCAACTAGCGGGAGGGCGAACACCGGGGAGCTGTTTTTT. Protein sequence: CASTSTSGRANTGELFF.

V and J are TRBV9 and TRBJ2-1; D perhaps matches TRBD1 (6 bases). Germline CDR1 and CDR2: SGDLS and YYNGEE. Trimming shortened V by 0 bases and J by 1 base, and 11 bases separated the two germline ends. This CDR3 has 16 amino acids. The DNA for the CDR3 is TGTGCCAGCAGCGTAGAGGCCAGGGGATCCTACAATGAGCAGTTCTTC. Translating gives CASSVEARGSYNEQFF.

At least ten counts were recorded for this clonotype. The chain links TRBV2 to TRBJ1-5, with 8 bases identical to TRBD1. The CDR3 spans 15 residues. Germline V gene lookup returns CDR1 SNHLY and CDR2 FYNNEI. The trim removed 1 base at V and 4 bases at J, leaving 3 bases unmatched. CDR3 sequence reads: CASSEEGTGNQPQHF. CDR3 bases: TGTGCCAGCAGTGAAGAGGGGACAGGTAATCAGCCCCAGCATTTT. The full variable domain, with the rest looked up from reference TRBV2 and TRBJ1-5, is EPEVTQTPSHQVTQMGQEVILRCVPISNHLYFYWYRQILGQKVEFLVSFYNNEISEKSEIFDDQFSVERPDGSNFTLKIRSTKLEDSAMYFCASSEEGTGNQPQHFGDGTRLSIL.

The genes are TRBV20-1 and TRBJ1-1, with unresolved D. Trimming shortened V by 6 bases and J by 4 bases, and 15 bases separated the two germline ends. Germline values: CDR1 DFQATT, CDR2 SNEGSKA (reference sequence). The length of the CDR3 is 13 residues. CDR3 protein: CSAKTWEGTEAFF. In DNA form, the CDR3 reads TGCAGTGCGAAGACATGGGAGGGCACTGAAGCTTTCTTT.

This clonotype was seen at least ten times. This sequence joins TRBV4-1 and TRBJ1-2; no reliable D call. CDR1 MGHRA and CDR2 YSYEKL come from the germline V gene. V was cut by 0 bases and J by 7 bases, with 15 bases left in between. The CDR3 totals 15 residues. The DNA for the CDR3 is TGCGCCAGCAGCCAAGAGTGGTTGTTGGGTCCTGGCTACACCTTC. Translated, it gives CASSQEWLLGPGYTF.

The V gene is TRBV14, the J gene TRBJ1-6; D perhaps matches TRBD1 (5 bases). V lost 1 base and J lost 9, with 13 bases in between. Germline values: CDR1 SGHDN, CDR2 FVKESK. This CDR3 is 15 amino acids long. CDR3 amino acids: CASSQVWDGRSPLHF. CDR3 nucleotides: TGTGCCAGCAGCCAAGTATGGGACGGGCGTTCACCCCTCCACTTT. The full variable domain, its missing parts supplied by reference TRBV14 and TRBJ1-6, is EAGVTQFPSHSVIEKGQTVTLRCDPISGHDNLYWYRRVMGKEIKFLLHFVKESKQDESGMPNNRFLAERTGGTYSTLKVQPAELEDSGVYFCASSQVWDGRSPLHFGNGTRLTVT.